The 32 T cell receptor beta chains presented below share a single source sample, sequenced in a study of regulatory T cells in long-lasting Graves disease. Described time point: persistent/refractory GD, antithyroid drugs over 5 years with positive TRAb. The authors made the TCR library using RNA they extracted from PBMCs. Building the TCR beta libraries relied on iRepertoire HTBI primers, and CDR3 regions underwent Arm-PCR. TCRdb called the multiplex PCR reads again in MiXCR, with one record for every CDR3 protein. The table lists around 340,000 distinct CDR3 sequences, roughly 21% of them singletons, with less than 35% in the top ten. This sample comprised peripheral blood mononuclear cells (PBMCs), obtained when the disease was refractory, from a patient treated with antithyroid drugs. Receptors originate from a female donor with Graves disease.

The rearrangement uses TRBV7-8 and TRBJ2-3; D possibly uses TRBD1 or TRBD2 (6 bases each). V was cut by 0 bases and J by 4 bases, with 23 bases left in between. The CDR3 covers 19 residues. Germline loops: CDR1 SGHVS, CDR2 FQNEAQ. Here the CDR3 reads CASSLAPETGKEGADTQYF. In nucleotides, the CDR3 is TGTGCCAGCAGCTTAGCCCCGGAAACAGGGAAGGAGGGTGCAGATACGCAGTATTTT.

The CDR3 here is CASSNPLGTADTQYF. CDR3 nucleotides: TGTGCCAGCAGCAATCCCCTCGGAACCGCAGATACGCAGTATTTT. The chain carries TRBV7-2 and TRBJ2-3; no definite D call. CDR1 and CDR2 from the germline V gene are SGHTA and FQGNSA. V was clipped by 5 bases and J by 4 bases, with 16 bases between them. The CDR3 has 15 amino acids.

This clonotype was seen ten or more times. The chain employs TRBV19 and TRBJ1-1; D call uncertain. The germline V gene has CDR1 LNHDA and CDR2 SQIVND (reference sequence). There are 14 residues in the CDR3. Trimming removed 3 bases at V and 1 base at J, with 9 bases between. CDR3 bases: TGTGCCAGTAGTATCCGGACGGGGAACACTGAAGCTTTCTTT. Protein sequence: CASSIRTGNTEAFF.

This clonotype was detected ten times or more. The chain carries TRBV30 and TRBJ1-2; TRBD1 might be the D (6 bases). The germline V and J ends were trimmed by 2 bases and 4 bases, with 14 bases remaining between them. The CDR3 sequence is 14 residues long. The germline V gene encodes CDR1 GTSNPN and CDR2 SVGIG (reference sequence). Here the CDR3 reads CAWSSAGASYGYTF. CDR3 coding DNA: TGTGCCTGGAGTTCTGCGGGGGCGTCCTATGGCTACACCTTC.

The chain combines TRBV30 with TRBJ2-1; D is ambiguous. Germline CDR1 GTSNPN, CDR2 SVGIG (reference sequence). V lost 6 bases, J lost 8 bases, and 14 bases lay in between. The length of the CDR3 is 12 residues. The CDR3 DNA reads TGTGCCTGCAGTCGTGGGCAACATGAGCAGTTCTTC. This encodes CACSRGQHEQFF.

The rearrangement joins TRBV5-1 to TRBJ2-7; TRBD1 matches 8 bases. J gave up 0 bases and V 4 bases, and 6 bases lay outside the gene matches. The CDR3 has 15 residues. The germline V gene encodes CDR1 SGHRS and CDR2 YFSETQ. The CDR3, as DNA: TGCGCCAGCAGCGTGGGGACAGGAGTCTCCTACGAGCAGTACTTC. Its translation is CASSVGTGVSYEQYF.

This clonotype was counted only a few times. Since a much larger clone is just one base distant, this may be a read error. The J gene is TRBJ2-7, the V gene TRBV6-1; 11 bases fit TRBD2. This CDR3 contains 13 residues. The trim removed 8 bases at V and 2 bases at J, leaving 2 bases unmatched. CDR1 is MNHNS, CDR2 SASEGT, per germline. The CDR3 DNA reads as TGTGCCAGCCAACTAGCGGGAGCCTACGAGCAGTACTTC. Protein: CASQLAGAYEQYF.

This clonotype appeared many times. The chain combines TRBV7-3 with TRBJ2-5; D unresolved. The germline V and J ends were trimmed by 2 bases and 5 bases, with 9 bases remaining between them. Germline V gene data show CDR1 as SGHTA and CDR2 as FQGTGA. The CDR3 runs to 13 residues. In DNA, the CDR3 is TGTGCCAGCAGCTTAGATAACGCGGAGACCCAGTACTTC. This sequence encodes CASSLDNAETQYF.

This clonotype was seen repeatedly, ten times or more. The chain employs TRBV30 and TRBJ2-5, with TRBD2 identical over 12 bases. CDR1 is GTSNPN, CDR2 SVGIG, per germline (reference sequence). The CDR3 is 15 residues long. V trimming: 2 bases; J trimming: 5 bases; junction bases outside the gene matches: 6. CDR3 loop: CAWSSHGTSGETQYF. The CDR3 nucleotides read TGTGCCTGGAGTTCACACGGGACTAGCGGGGAGACCCAGTACTTC.

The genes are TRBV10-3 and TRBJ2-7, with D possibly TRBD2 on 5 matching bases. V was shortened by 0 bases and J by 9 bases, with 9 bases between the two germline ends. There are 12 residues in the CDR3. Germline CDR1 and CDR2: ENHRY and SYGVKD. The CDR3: CAISESSRGQYF. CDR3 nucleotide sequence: TGTGCCATCAGTGAGTCGTCTCGGGGGCAGTACTTC.

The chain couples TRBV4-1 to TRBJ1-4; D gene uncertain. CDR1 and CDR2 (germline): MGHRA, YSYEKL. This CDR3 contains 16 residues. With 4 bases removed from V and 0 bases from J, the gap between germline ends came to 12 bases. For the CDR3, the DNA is TGCGCCAGCAGCCGTAACTATCGGGCAACTAATGAAAAACTGTTTTTT. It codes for CASSRNYRATNEKLFF.

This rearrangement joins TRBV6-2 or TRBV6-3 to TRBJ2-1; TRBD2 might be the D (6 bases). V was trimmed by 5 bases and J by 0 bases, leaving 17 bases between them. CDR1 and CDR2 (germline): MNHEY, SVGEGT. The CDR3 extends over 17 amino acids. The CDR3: CASSNRGGSYSYNEQFF. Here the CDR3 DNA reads TGTGCCAGCAGTAACCGAGGAGGGTCTTACTCCTACAATGAGCAGTTCTTC.

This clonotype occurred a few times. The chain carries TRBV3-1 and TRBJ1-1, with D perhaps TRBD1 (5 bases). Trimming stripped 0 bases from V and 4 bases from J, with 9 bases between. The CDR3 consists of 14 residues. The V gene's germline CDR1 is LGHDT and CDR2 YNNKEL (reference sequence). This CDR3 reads CASSQDWGTTEAFF. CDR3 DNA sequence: TGTGCCAGCAGCCAAGATTGGGGGACCACTGAAGCTTTCTTT.

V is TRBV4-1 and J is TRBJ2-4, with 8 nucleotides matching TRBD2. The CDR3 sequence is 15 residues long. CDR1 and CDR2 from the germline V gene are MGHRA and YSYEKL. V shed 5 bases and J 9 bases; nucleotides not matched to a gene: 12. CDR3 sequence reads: CASSSPIAGGGIQYF. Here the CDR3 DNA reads TGCGCCAGCAGCTCCCCTATCGCGGGAGGAGGCATTCAGTACTTC.

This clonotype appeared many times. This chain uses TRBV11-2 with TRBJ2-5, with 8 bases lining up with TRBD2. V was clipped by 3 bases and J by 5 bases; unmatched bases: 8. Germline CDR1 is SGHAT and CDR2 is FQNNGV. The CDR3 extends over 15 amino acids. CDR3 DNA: TGTGCCAGCAGCTTGAACGGGAGGGGCTGGGAGACCCAGTACTTC. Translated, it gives CASSLNGRGWETQYF.

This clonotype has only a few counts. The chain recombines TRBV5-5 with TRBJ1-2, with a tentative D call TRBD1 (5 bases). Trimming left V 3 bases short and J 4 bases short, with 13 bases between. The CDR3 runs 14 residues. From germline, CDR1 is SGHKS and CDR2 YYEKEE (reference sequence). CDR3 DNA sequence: TGTGCCAGCAGCTCCCCCGGGACTGGCTATGGCTACACCTTC. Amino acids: CASSSPGTGYGYTF.

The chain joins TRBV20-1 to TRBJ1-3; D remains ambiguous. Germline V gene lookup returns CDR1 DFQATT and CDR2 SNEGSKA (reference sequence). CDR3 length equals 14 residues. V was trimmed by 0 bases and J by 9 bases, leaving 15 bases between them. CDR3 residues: CSARDVGGWSTIYF. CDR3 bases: TGCAGTGCTAGAGATGTAGGTGGATGGAGCACCATATATTTT.

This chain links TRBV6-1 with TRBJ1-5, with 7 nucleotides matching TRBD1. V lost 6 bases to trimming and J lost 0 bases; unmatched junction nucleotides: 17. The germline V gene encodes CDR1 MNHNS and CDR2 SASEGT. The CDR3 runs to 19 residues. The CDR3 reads CASSHVPGREGASNQPQHF. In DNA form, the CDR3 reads TGTGCCAGCAGCCATGTCCCGGGACGGGAGGGGGCTAGCAATCAGCCCCAGCATTTT.

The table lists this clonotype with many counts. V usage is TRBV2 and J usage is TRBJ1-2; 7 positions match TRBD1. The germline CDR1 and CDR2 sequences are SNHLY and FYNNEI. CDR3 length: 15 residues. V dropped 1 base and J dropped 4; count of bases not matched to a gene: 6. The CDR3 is CASSEGGQTIYGYTF. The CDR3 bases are TGTGCCAGCAGTGAAGGGGGACAGACGATCTATGGCTACACCTTC.

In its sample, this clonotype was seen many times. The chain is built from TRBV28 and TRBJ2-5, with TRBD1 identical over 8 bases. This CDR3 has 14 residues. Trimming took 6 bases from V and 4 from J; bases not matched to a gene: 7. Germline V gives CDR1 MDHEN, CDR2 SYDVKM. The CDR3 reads CASRGAGGPETQYF. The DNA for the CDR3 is TGTGCCAGCAGGGGGGCAGGGGGCCCAGAGACCCAGTACTTC.

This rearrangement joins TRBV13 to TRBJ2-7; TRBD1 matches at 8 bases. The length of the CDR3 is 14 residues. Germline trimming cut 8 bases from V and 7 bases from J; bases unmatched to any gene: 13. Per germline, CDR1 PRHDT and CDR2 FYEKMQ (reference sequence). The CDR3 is CASSPGQGAREQYF. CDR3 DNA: TGTGCCAGCTCTCCTGGGCAGGGGGCGCGGGAGCAGTACTTC. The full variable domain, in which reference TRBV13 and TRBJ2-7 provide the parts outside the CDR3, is AAGVIQSPRHLIKEKRETATLKCYPIPRHDTVYWYQQGPGQDPQFLISFYEKMQSDKGSIPDRFSAQQFSDYHSELNMSSLELGDSALYFCASSPGQGAREQYFGPGTRLTVT.

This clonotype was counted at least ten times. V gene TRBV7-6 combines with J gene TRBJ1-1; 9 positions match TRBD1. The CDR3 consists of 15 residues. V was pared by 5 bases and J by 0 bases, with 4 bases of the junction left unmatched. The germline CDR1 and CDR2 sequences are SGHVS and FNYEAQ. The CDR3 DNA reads TGTGCCAGCAGCATAGACAGGGGGGTGAACACTGAAGCTTTCTTT. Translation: CASSIDRGVNTEAFF. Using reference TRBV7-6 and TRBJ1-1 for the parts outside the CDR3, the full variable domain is GAGVSQSPRYKVTKRGQDVALRCDPISGHVSLYWYRQALGQGPEFLTYFNYEAQQDKSGLPNDRFSAERPEGSISTLTIQRTEQRDSAMYRCASSIDRGVNTEAFFGQGTRLTVV.

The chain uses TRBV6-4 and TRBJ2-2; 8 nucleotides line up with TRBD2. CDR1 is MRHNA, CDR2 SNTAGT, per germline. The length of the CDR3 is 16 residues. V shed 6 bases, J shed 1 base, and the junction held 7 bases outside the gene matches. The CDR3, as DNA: TGTGCCAGCAGGGACGGGGGGGGACGGAACACCGGGGAGCTGTTTTTT. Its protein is CASRDGGGRNTGELFF.

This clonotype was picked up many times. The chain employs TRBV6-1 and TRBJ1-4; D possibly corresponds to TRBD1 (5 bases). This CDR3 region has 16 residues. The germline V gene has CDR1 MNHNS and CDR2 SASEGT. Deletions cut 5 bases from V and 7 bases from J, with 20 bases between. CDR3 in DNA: TGTGCCAGCAGTACGCTGGGGAGAGGGGTGGGTGAAAAACTGTTTTTT. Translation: CASSTLGRGVGEKLFF.

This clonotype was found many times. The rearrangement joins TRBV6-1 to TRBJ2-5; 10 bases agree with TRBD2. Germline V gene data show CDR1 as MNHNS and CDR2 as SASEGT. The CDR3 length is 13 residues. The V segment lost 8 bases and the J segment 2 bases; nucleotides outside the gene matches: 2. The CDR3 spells CASLLAGQETQYF. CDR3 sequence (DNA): TGTGCCAGCCTACTAGCGGGGCAAGAGACCCAGTACTTC.

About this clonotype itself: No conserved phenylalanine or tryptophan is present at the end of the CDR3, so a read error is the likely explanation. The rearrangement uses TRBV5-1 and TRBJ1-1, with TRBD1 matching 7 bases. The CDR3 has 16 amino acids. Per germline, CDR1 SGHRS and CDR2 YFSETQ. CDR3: CTSSALTGTVNTEAFL. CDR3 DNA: TGCACCAGCAGCGCCCTGACAGGGACGGTGAACACTGAAGCTTTCCTT.

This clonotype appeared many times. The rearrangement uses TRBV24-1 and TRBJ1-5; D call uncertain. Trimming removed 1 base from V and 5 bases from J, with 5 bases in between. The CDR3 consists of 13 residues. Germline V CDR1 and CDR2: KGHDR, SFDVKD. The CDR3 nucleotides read TGTGCCACCAGTGATTTCGTGGATCAGCCCCAGCATTTT. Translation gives CATSDFVDQPQHF.

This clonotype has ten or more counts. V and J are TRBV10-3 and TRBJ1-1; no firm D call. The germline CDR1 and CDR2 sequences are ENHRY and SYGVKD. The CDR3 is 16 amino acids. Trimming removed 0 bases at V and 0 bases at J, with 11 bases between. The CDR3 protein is CAISESWVIMNTEAFF. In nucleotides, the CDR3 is TGTGCCATCAGTGAGTCGTGGGTCATCATGAACACTGAAGCTTTCTTT.

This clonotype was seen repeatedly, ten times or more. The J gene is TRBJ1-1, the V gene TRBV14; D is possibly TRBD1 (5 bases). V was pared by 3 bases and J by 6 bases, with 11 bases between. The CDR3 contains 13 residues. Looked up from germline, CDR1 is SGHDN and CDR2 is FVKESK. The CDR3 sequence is CASSQALGAEAFF. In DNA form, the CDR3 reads TGTGCCAGCAGCCAGGCCTTAGGGGCTGAAGCTTTCTTT.

CDR3 coding DNA: TGTGCCAGCAGCCGAAACCAGGGGCCCTACGAGCAGTACTTC. This translates into CASSRNQGPYEQYF. The genes are TRBV28 and TRBJ2-7, with TRBD1 as a possible D gene (6 bases). The germline V and J ends were trimmed by 6 bases and 2 bases, with 14 bases remaining between them. The CDR3 extends over 14 amino acids. Germline assignment: CDR1 MDHEN and CDR2 SYDVKM.

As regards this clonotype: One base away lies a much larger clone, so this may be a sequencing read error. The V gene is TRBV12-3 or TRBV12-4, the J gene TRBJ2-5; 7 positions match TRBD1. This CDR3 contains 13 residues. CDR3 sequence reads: CASSFDRVEIQYF. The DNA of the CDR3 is TGTGCCAGCAGTTTCGACAGGGTGGAGATCCAGTACTTC.

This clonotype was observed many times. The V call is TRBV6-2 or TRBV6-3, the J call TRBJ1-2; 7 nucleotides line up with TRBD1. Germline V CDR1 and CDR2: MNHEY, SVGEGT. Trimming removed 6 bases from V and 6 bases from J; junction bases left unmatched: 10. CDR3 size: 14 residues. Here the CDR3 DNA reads TGTGCCAGCAGAGCGTCGACAGGGCAGGATGGCTACACCTTC. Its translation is CASRASTGQDGYTF.